One T cell receptor (beta chain) is described in this entry. Its antigen is unidentified. 13 Jbeta primers and 60 Vbeta primers were used for the PCR. Profiling relied on immunoSEQ multiplex PCR, and the TCRdb table lists in-frame clones only, not all of them. This sample has approximately 130,000 clones, with around 77% found just once. This CDR3 is built from 15 residues. J gave up 3 bases and V 4 bases, and 5 bases lay outside the gene matches. Germline values: CDR1 SNHLY, CDR2 FYNNEI. The sample originates from a study of cytomegalovirus exposure and HLA in healthy donors. Study background: A previous analysis identified around 120 million unique TCR beta sequences derived from 180 million or so T cells. General observations from the study: Most CMV-associated TCR beta chains appeared HLA-restricted in a later analysis.

Nominally healthy donors were sampled, though unrecorded immune exposures were likely. The TCR originated in a man aged 45-65 years in good health and CMV-seronegative. V and J are TRBV2 and TRBJ2-2, with 7 bases fitting TRBD2. Sequencing used PBMCs. The CDR3 DNA reads TGTGCCAGCAGTGTGGCAGGGAGGGACACCGGGGAGCTGTTTTTT. This encodes CASSVAGRDTGELFF. The variable domain in full, with the rest retrieved from reference TRBV2 and TRBJ2-2, is EPEVTQTPSHQVTQMGQEVILRCVPISNHLYFYWYRQILGQKVEFLVSFYNNEISEKSEIFDDQFSVERPDGSNFTLKIRSTKLEDSAMYFCASSVAGRDTGELFFGEGSRLTVL.